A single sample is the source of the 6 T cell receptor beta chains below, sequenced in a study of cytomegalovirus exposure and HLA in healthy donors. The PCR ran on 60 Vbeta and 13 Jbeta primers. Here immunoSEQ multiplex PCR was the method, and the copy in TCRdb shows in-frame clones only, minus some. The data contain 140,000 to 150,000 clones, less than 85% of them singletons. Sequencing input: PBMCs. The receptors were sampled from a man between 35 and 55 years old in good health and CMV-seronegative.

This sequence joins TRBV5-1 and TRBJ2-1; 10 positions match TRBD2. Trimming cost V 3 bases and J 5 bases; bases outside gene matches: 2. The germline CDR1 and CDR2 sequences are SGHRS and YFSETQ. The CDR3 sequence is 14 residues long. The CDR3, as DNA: TGCGCCAGCAGCTCCGGACTAGCGGACAATGAGCAGTTCTTC. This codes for CASSSGLADNEQFF.

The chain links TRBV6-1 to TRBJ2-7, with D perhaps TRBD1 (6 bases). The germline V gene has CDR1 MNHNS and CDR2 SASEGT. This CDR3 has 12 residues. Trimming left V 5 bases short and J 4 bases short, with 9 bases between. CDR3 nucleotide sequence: TGTGCCAGCAGTAAACAGGGTTACGAGCAGTACTTC. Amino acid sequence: CASSKQGYEQYF.

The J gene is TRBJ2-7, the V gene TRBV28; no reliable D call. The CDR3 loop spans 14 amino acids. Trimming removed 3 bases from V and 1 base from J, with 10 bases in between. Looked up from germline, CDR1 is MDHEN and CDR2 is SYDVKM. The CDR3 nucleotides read TGTGCCAGCAGTTTCAGTGGGCTGTCCTACGAGCAGTACTTC. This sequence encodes CASSFSGLSYEQYF.

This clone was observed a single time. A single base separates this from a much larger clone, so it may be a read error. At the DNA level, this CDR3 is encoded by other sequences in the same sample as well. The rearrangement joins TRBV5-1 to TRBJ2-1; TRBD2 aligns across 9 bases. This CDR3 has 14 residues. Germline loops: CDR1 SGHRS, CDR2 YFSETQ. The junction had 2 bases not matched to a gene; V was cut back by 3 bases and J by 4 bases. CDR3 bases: TGCGCCAGCAGCTCGGCGGGGGGGTACAATGAGCAGTTCTTC. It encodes CASSSAGGYNEQFF.

CDR3: CASSAQGELRDEQFF. CDR3 bases: TGTGCCAGCAGCGCCCAGGGGGAGTTAAGGGATGAGCAGTTCTTC. The V gene is TRBV4-2, the J gene TRBJ2-1; 7 bases map to TRBD1. In germline, CDR1 is LGHNA, CDR2 YNFKEQ. This CDR3 is 15 amino acids long. V trimming: 5 bases; J trimming: 8 bases; junction bases outside the gene matches: 12.

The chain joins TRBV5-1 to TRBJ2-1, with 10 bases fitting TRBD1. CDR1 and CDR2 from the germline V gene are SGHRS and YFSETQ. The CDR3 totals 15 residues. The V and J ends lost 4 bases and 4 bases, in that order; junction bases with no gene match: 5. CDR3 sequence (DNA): TGCGCCAGCAGCCCAGACAGGGGGCATTACAATGAGCAGTTCTTC. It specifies CASSPDRGHYNEQFF. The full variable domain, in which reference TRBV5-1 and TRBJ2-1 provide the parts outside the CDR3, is KAGVTQTPRYLIKTRGQQVTLSCSPISGHRSVSWYQQTPGQGLQFLFEYFSETQRNKGNFPGRFSGRQFSNSRSEMNVSTLELGDSALYLCASSPDRGHYNEQFFGPGTRLTVL.